The source of this TCR beta chain is a study of siplizumab effects on memory and regulatory T cells. Study outcomes and limitations: Siplizumab caused a significant drop in alloreactive sequences traceable to unstimulated CD4+ memory cells. The study found that mappable alloreactive CD4+ clones averaged nearly 70% Treg-derived with siplizumab and approximately 28% in controls. The authors mapped only a minor fraction of alloreactive clones to unstimulated subsets.

In regard to this clone: What it binds is unknown.

The V gene's germline CDR1 is LNHDA and CDR2 SQIVND (reference sequence). CDR3 size: 14 residues. The V gene lost 4 bases and the J gene lost 2 bases, with 10 bases spanning the gap. In each sample, roughly 10^5 TCR templates were assayed. Sequenced by immunoSEQ multiplex PCR; TCRdb stores in-frame clones only, minus some. Of around 87,000 clones listed, 70% to 90% were seen once; the top ten hold around 14%. Sequencing was carried out using CD4+ T cells sorted from blood. The chain has TRBV19 and TRBJ2-3; D possibly corresponds to TRBD2 (6 bases). This TCR was recovered from a human donor in good health. CDR3 DNA sequence: TGTGCCAGTAGTAGGCGGGACTTCACAGATACGCAGTATTTT. It yields the protein CASSRRDFTDTQYF.